The rows below give T cell receptor beta chains drawn from one sample of a study of T cell changes during pregnancy in multiple sclerosis. Sequencing used immunoSEQ multiplex PCR; TCRdb keeps in-frame clones, though not all of them. The sample lists roughly 93,000 clones, 92% seen once, with 2% to 3% in the top ten. Sequencing was performed on peripheral blood, taken after pregnancy. These receptors all stem from a female donor in good health, enrolled as a control in a pregnancy study. Both conserved end residues are part of each CDR3. A D gene is named only where the DNA matches it firmly. Expanded clones are given a class, and other clones once, few, many or no size at all.

TRBD1	NA	TRBV5-6	TRBJ2-7	CASSLEGTASYEQYF	TGTGCCAGCAGCTTGGAAGGGACAGCCTCCTACGAGCAGTACTTC
TRBD1	NA	TRBV27	TRBJ1-5	CASSLSGTGGNQPQHF	TGTGCCAGCAGTTTGTCGGGGACAGGGGGGAATCAGCCCCAGCATTTT
NA	NA	TRBV30	TRBJ1-2	CKSVNNYGYTF	TGCAAGAGTGTCAATAACTATGGCTACACCTTC
NA	NA	TRBV20-1	TRBJ2-7	CSARPNHEQYF	TGCAGTGCTAGACCTAATCACGAGCAGTACTTC
NA	NA	TRBV30	TRBJ1-1	CAWAYIGNTEAFF	TGTGCCTGGGCCTATATTGGGAACACTGAAGCTTTCTTT
NA	few	TRBV19	TRBJ2-3	CASSITPGDGTDTQYF	TGTGCCAGTAGTATAACCCCAGGGGATGGCACAGATACGCAGTATTTT
NA	NA	TRBV7-2	TRBJ2-7	CASSRPGYEQYF	TGTGCCAGCAGTCGGCCAGGCTACGAGCAATACTTC
TRBD1	once	TRBV4-1	TRBJ2-7	CASSQDRDRYYEQYF	TGCGCCAGCAGCCAGGACCGGGACAGGTACTACGAGCAGTACTTC
NA	NA	TRBV2	TRBJ1-4	CAVTAYNEKLFF	TGTGCAGTTACAGCATATAATGAAAAACTGTTTTTT
NA	NA	TRBV9	TRBJ2-1	CASSDPSTSIDEQFF	TGTGCCAGCAGCGACCCCTCAACTAGTATCGATGAGCAGTTCTTC
NA	NA	TRBV7-6	TRBJ1-1	CASSLRGRMNTEAFF	TGTGCCAGCAGCTTAAGGGGTAGGATGAACACTGAAGCTTTCTTT
TRBD1	NA	TRBV9	TRBJ2-3	CASSVEFWGTGEDTQYF	TGTGCCAGCAGCGTAGAGTTTTGGGGGACAGGGGAGGATACGCAGTATTTT
TRBD2	NA	TRBV5-1	TRBJ2-1	CASSLVIAGEGEQFF	TGCGCCAGCAGCTTGGTGATAGCGGGAGAGGGTGAGCAGTTCTTC
TRBD1	NA	TRBV5-1	TRBJ1-1	CASSWGTGRNTEAFF	TGCGCCAGCAGCTGGGGGACAGGGAGGAACACTGAAGCTTTCTTT
TRBD2	NA	TRBV6-1	TRBJ2-5	CASSRPLAGGETQYF	TGTGCCAGCAGTCGACCGCTAGCGGGGGGAGAGACCCAGTACTTC
TRBD1	NA	TRBV5-1	TRBJ1-2	CASSLEGQGRWGYTF	TGCGCCAGCAGCTTGGAAGGACAGGGGCGGTGGGGCTACACCTTC
NA	NA	TRBV7-9	TRBJ2-2	CASSPNERGELFF	TGTGCCAGCAGTCCTAATGAGCGAGGGGAGCTGTTTTTT
NA	NA	TRBV6-5	TRBJ1-4	CASSYLGENEKLFF	TGTGCCAGCAGTTATTTGGGAGAAAATGAAAAACTGTTTTTT
NA	NA	TRBV13	TRBJ2-1	CASSLRGPSSYNEQFF	TGTGCCAGCAGCTTAAGAGGTCCGAGCTCCTACAATGAGCAGTTCTTC
TRBD2	NA	TRBV27	TRBJ2-3	CASSLSAGVNTQYF	TGTGCCAGCAGTTTATCGGCGGGGGTTAATACGCAGTATTTT
NA	NA	TRBV28	TRBJ2-7	CASTEQGSYEQYF	TGTGCCAGCACCGAACAGGGTTCCTACGAGCAGTACTTC
NA	once	TRBV9	TRBJ2-5	CASSVGGPLETQYF	TGTGCCAGCAGCGTAGGTGGGCCCCTGGAGACCCAGTACTTC
TRBD2	NA	TRBV16	TRBJ2-7	CASSQSGTSGSLRQYF	TGTGCCAGCAGCCAATCCGGGACTAGCGGGAGTTTAAGGCAGTACTTC
TRBD1	NA	TRBV11-1	TRBJ2-2	CASSLAGQGHGELFF	TGTGCCAGCAGCCTCGCGGGACAGGGGCACGGGGAGCTGTTTTTT
TRBD1	once	TRBV9	TRBJ1-2	CASSPPGTGAAGPYTF	TGTGCCAGCAGCCCTCCCGGGACAGGGGCAGCGGGCCCCTACACCTTC
TRBD2	NA	TRBV6-4	TRBJ2-1	CASSDSASGYNEQFF	TGTGCCAGCAGTGACTCGGCTAGCGGGTACAATGAGCAGTTCTTC
NA	NA	TRBV5-4	TRBJ1-3	CASSQNTGNTIYF	TGTGCCAGCAGTCAAAACACAGGAAACACCATATATTTT
NA	NA	TRBV6-1	TRBJ2-3	CASSGQLGTDTQYF	TGTGCCAGCAGTGGACAGCTAGGCACAGATACGCAGTATTTT
TRBD2	NA	TRBV27	TRBJ2-2	CASRSGLEGFGGELFF	TGTGCCAGCAGGTCGGGACTAGAAGGATTTGGCGGGGAGCTGTTTTTT
NA	NA	TRBV19	TRBJ1-3	CASSTRGGNTIYF	TGTGCCAGTAGTACCAGGGGCGGAAACACCATATATTTT
NA	NA	TRBV28	TRBJ1-2	CACTGEWTNYGYTF	TGTGCCTGCACGGGGGAATGGACTAACTATGGCTACACCTTC
TRBD2	NA	TRBV2	TRBJ2-7	CASSEVLADTTTYEQYF	TGTGCCAGCAGTGAAGTCCTAGCGGACACCACTACCTACGAGCAGTACTTC
TRBD2	NA	TRBV23-1	TRBJ2-7	CASSQGAGGSGEQYF	TGCGCCAGCAGTCAAGGAGCGGGAGGGTCGGGCGAGCAGTACTTC
NA	NA	TRBV5-1	TRBJ1-1	CASSFKEGWNTEAFF	TGCGCCAGCAGCTTTAAGGAGGGGTGGAACACTGAAGCTTTCTTT
NA	NA	TRBV27	TRBJ2-3	CASSLSGVPSTDTQYF	TGTGCCAGCAGTTTAAGCGGTGTTCCTAGCACAGATACGCAGTATTTT
TRBD1	NA	TRBV18	TRBJ1-1	CASSPLGQGAWNTEAFF	TGTGCCAGCTCACCCTTGGGACAGGGGGCCTGGAACACTGAAGCTTTCTTT
NA	NA	TRBV2	TRBJ1-1	CASRTVFAEAFF	TGTGCCAGCAGGACAGTCTTCGCTGAAGCTTTCTTT
TRBD2	NA	TRBV28	TRBJ2-5	CASSMYGRRGETQYF	TGTGCCAGCTCCATGTACGGGAGGAGGGGAGAGACCCAGTACTTC
NA	NA	TRBV7-8	TRBJ1-2	CASSLGPGGRSGRPYNYGYTF	TGTGCCAGCAGCTTAGGCCCTGGTGGGCGATCGGGAAGACCTTATAACTATGGCTACACCTTC
TRBD1	NA	TRBV2	TRBJ2-1	CASSNTGAGEQFF	TGTGCCAGCAGTAATACAGGGGCAGGTGAGCAGTTCTTC
TRBD1	NA	TRBV27	TRBJ1-4	CATKGQGGEKLFF	TGTGCCACAAAGGGACAGGGTGGGGAAAAACTGTTTTTT
TRBD1	once	TRBV2	TRBJ1-4	CASRETGGLEKLFF	TGTGCCAGCAGGGAAACAGGGGGGCTCGAAAAACTGTTTTTT
TRBD1	NA	TRBV4-2	TRBJ2-6	CASSQDIRGSGANVLTF	TGTGCCAGCAGCCAAGATATCAGGGGGTCTGGGGCCAACGTCCTGACTTTC
TRBD2	once	TRBV5-1	TRBJ2-7	CASSLAGGLASSYEQYF	TGCGCCAGCAGCTTGGCCGGGGGACTAGCGAGTTCCTACGAGCAGTACTTC
NA	NA	TRBV7-6	TRBJ1-4	CASSPGGLGNEKLFF	TGTGCCAGCAGCCCGGGGGGACTCGGTAATGAAAAACTGTTTTTT
TRBD2	NA	TRBV30	TRBJ2-7	CAWRPSGDYEQYF	TGTGCCTGGCGACCTAGCGGGGACTACGAGCAGTACTTC
TRBD1	NA	TRBV28	TRBJ1-5	CASSAGQVLWGNQPQHF	TGTGCCAGCAGTGCGGGACAGGTCCTCTGGGGCAATCAGCCCCAGCATTTT
TRBD1	NA	TRBV27	TRBJ1-5	CASSPGQLISIREPQHF	TGTGCCAGCAGTCCGGGACAGCTAATTTCGATAAGGGAGCCCCAGCATTTT
NA	once	TRBV5-8	TRBJ1-5	CASSRQSNQPQHF	TGTGCCAGCAGCAGACAGAGCAATCAGCCCCAGCATTTT
TRBD2	NA	TRBV6-1	TRBJ2-3	CASSGWATSGSRTDTQYF	TGTGCCAGCAGTGGGTGGGCGACTAGCGGGAGTAGGACAGATACGCAGTATTTT
NA	NA	TRBV28	TRBJ2-2	CASSLQGTGELFF	TGTGCCAGCAGTTTGCAGGGCACCGGGGAGCTGTTTTTT
NA	NA	TRBV10-3	TRBJ1-5	CAVGPGGPNQPQHF	TGTGCCGTAGGGCCGGGAGGCCCCAATCAGCCCCAGCATTTT
NA	NA	TRBV18	TRBJ1-2	CASSPRTGDGYTF	TGTGCCAGCTCACCCCGTACGGGGGACGGCTACACCTTC
TRBD2	NA	TRBV7-9	TRBJ2-1	CASSLVAGVYNEQFF	TGTGCCAGCAGCTTAGTAGCGGGGGTCTACAATGAGCAGTTCTTC
TRBD1	NA	TRBV28	TRBJ1-1	CASTRQGTYAEAFF	TGTGCCAGCACCAGACAGGGGACATACGCTGAAGCTTTCTTT